This TCR beta chain was sequenced in a study of response to subunit inactivated influenza vaccine. Notes on the study in general: Each seasonal influenza vaccination recruits few new T cells, the authors suggested.

TCRdb reprocessed the RT-PCR reads via MiXCR and lists one record per CDR3 protein. The sample gives 450,000 to 500,000 distinct CDR3 sequences, approximately 10% of which show up once; approximately 12% is in the top ten. This clonotype occurred a few times. Its specificity is unknown. V was cut by 2 bases and J by 4 bases, with 4 bases left in between. This CDR3 comprises 12 residues. Germline CDR1 SGHRS, CDR2 YFSETQ. The chain employs TRBV5-1 and TRBJ2-1, with unresolved D. The sequence derives from a man between 50 and 59 years old who received an inactivated influenza vaccine. Sequencing was performed on PBMCs from blood, taken roughly 47 days after vaccination. The CDR3 spells CASSFMYNEQFF. The DNA of the CDR3 is TGCGCCAGCAGCTTTATGTACAATGAGCAGTTCTTC.